This T cell receptor beta chain was captured in a study of T cell responses to AZD1222 COVID-19 vaccine. At the level of the study: Pooled together were second doses at about 4 or about 12 weeks. Study-level findings and limits: Baseline seropositivity characterized only six or seven AZD1222 recipients.

This CDR3 is 16 amino acids long. V dropped 5 bases and J dropped 8; count of bases not matched to a gene: 16. The germline gives CDR1 LNHDA, CDR2 SQIVND (reference sequence). Data came from immunoSEQ multiplex PCR; TCRdb stores just in-frame clones and leaves some out. The sample has more than 95,000 clones; just over 85% are singletons. About this clone: Antigen unknown.

The receptor was derived from an adult in good health. The gene calls are TRBV19 and TRBJ1-2, with 8 bases fitting TRBD1. Sequencing was performed on peripheral blood, taken on day 0 of AZD1222 vaccination. This CDR3 is CASSGQGSQVRLGYTF. CDR3 nucleotides: TGTGCCAGTAGTGGACAGGGTAGTCAAGTTCGGCTCGGCTACACCTTC.